This TCR beta chain was recovered during a study of T cell responses to AZD1222 COVID-19 vaccine. Trimming shortened V by 0 bases and J by 6 bases, and 10 bases separated the two germline ends. The CDR3 length is 14 residues. The germline CDR1 and CDR2 sequences are LGHNA and YSLEER. Produced via immunoSEQ multiplex PCR; TCRdb's table is partial and in-frame only. The data contain approximately 130,000 clones, 85% of them singletons. The source was peripheral blood, collected 28 days after the second dose of the MenACWY control vaccine. The TCR was taken from an adult who received the MenACWY meningococcal vaccine as a control. The chain couples TRBV4-3 to TRBJ2-3, with D maybe TRBD2 (7 bases). Here the CDR3 reads CASSQDGRGDTQYF. CDR3 coding DNA: TGCGCCAGCAGCCAAGATGGGAGGGGGGATACGCAGTATTTT.